The source of this T cell receptor (beta chain) is a study of T cell repertoires in cytomegalovirus infection. On the study more broadly: CMV epitopes in the study were HLA-C-restricted (recently identified) and HLA-B-restricted (well studied). Public TCR beta signature analysis indicated the presence of both CMV infection and matching HLA type.

This clonotype came up a few times. Its antigen is currently unknown. TCRdb re-called the reads with MiXCR, one entry per CDR3 protein. The sample consists of some 320,000 distinct CDR3 sequences, 25% to 30% of them appearing once. Germline V CDR1 and CDR2: KGHSH, LQKENI. There are 16 residues in the CDR3. With 6 bases removed from V and 0 bases from J, the gap between germline ends came to 15 bases. The receptor was isolated from a human donor in good health (CMV status not recorded). Some clones in this sample may be carry-over from other donors' samples. This chain joins TRBV18 and TRBJ1-5, with a possible D match to TRBD1 (5 bases). The sample in question was cultured PBMCs, obtained from culture after CMV antigen stimulation. For the CDR3, the DNA is TGTGCCAGCTCCCCAACCCGACAGATTAGCAATCAGCCCCAGCATTTT. Translation gives CASSPTRQISNQPQHF.